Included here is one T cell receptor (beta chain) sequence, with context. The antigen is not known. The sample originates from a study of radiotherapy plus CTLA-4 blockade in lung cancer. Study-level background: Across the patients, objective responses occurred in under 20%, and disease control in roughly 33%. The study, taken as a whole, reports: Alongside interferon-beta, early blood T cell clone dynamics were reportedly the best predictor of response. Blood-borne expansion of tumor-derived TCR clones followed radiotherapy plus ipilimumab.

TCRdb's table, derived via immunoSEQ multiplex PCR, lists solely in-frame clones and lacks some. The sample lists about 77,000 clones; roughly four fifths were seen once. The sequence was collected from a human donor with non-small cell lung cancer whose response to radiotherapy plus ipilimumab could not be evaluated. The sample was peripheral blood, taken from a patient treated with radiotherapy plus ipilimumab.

The CDR3 sequence is CASSLQSGQGPYGYTF. The CDR3 DNA is TGTGCCAGCAGCTTACAGTCGGGACAGGGCCCCTATGGCTACACCTTC. This chain uses TRBV7-9 with TRBJ1-2; the match to TRBD1 covers 9 bases. This CDR3 contains 16 residues. With 2 bases clipped from V and 4 bases from J, the junction kept 8 bases outside the gene matches. CDR1 and CDR2 from the germline V gene are SEHNR and FQNEAQ (reference sequence).